A selection of T cell receptor beta chains follows, all from one sample in a study of cytomegalovirus exposure and HLA in healthy donors. Repertoires were generated with immunoSEQ multiplex PCR, while TCRdb's copy carries only in-frame clones and drops some. The sample shows tens of thousands of clones, 82% of them seen only once. Sample: PBMCs. These receptors originate from a man aged 18 to 35 in good health and CMV-seronegative. Each CDR3 is given with its conserved first and last residue. Each record gives: CDR3 DNA, CDR3 protein, D gene, V gene, CDR3 length, J gene, clone size. A D gene is named only where the DNA matches it firmly. A row's size may be missing; if present it is once, few, many or a size class.

TGTGCCAGTTCTCAGGGGGCTGAAGCTTTCTTT,CASSQGAEAFF,TRBD1,TRBV6-5,11,TRBJ1-1,NA
TGTGCCAGCATTCCCCCGGGTCGCTCCTACGAGCAGTACTTC,CASIPPGRSYEQYF,NA,TRBV6-5,14,TRBJ2-7,NA
TGTGCCAGCAGGGCCACAGGGAACTATGGCTACACCTTC,CASRATGNYGYTF,NA,TRBV28,13,TRBJ1-2,NA
TGTGCCTGGAGTGCCCACGCTAGCGGGAGGTTATACGAGCAGTACTTC,CAWSAHASGRLYEQYF,TRBD2,TRBV30,16,TRBJ2-7,once
TGTGCCAGCAGCTTTTATCAAGAGACCCAGTACTTC,CASSFYQETQYF,NA,TRBV5-4,12,TRBJ2-5,NA
TGTGCCAGCAGTCCCAAGACAGGGGGGGTTCGGTTT,CASSPKTGGVRF,TRBD1,TRBV28,12,TRBJ1-1,NA
TGTGCCAGCAGCAAAAGACAGGAAATATATAGCAATCAGCCCCAGCATTTT,CASSKRQEIYSNQPQHF,NA,TRBV21-1,17,TRBJ1-5,NA
TGTGCCAGCAGTCGCCCGGGGACAGGGTCCCACGAGCAGTACTTC,CASSRPGTGSHEQYF,TRBD1,TRBV27,15,TRBJ2-7,NA
TGTGCCAGCTCGCCCTATAGCAATCAGCCCCAGCATTTT,CASSPYSNQPQHF,NA,TRBV18,13,TRBJ1-5,NA
TGCGCCAGCAGCTTGGGAAATACAGGGGCAGGCGGGGAGCTGTTTTTT,CASSLGNTGAGGELFF,TRBD1,TRBV5-1,16,TRBJ2-2,NA
TGTGCCAGCAGTCCCGATGGAGGGCTTGGTTTTTCAGATACGCAGTATTTT,CASSPDGGLGFSDTQYF,NA,TRBV7-9,17,TRBJ2-3,NA
TGTGCCAGCAGCCCCCGTGGGGTAGGGAGGAACACTGAAGCTTTCTTT,CASSPRGVGRNTEAFF,NA,TRBV5-6,16,TRBJ1-1,NA
TGTGCCAGCAGTGAACGGGACAGGGGAAAGAACACTGAAGCTTTCTTT,CASSERDRGKNTEAFF,TRBD1,TRBV2,16,TRBJ1-1,once
TGCGCCAGCAGCCCGGGACTAGCGGGAGTTCTTAACGACTACGAGCAGTACTTC,CASSPGLAGVLNDYEQYF,TRBD2,TRBV4-1,18,TRBJ2-7,NA
TGTGCCAGTAGTTCTCCCGGGACAGGATACACTGAAGCTTTCTTT,CASSSPGTGYTEAFF,TRBD1,TRBV19,15,TRBJ1-1,few
TGTGCCAGCAGCTCAGATCAGGCCTACGAGCAGTACTTC,CASSSDQAYEQYF,NA,TRBV6-5,13,TRBJ2-7,NA
TGTGCCAGCAGCGAGGGGGCAGGAATTAATGAAAAACTGTTTTTT,CASSEGAGINEKLFF,TRBD1,TRBV7-9,15,TRBJ1-4,few
TGTGCCAGCAGAGTAGCGGTAGTCCCCTACAATGAGCAGTTCTTC,CASRVAVVPYNEQFF,NA,TRBV28,15,TRBJ2-1,NA
TGTGCCAGTAGCGATACAGGGGACTATGGCTACACCTTC,CASSDTGDYGYTF,TRBD1,TRBV19,13,TRBJ1-2,NA
TGTGCCAGCACATCCGGGACAGGGGCTGCTAATGAGCAGTTCTTC,CASTSGTGAANEQFF,TRBD1,TRBV5-4,15,TRBJ2-1,few
TGTGCCAGCAGCGGAGGGAGGCAGGCGATCGCCTACGAGCAGTACTTC,CASSGGRQAIAYEQYF,NA,TRBV9,16,TRBJ2-7,NA
TGTGCCAGCAGCGCCCCACTAGCGGGACTGGAGGAGCAGTACTTC,CASSAPLAGLEEQYF,TRBD2,TRBV9,15,TRBJ2-7,NA
TGTGCCTCTCCGACGGGGGAACAGGTTGGGGCCGGGTATGGCTACACCTTC,CASPTGEQVGAGYGYTF,NA,TRBV30,17,TRBJ1-2,NA
TGTGCCAGCAGCTTTAAGGGGCTAGCGGGAGCCGGGGAGCTGTTTTTT,CASSFKGLAGAGELFF,TRBD2,TRBV7-9,16,TRBJ2-2,NA
TGTGCCAGCAGTGATGCTGGGGGGATTTTAGAGACCCAGTACTTC,CASSDAGGILETQYF,NA,TRBV25-1,15,TRBJ2-5,NA
TGTGCCAGCAGCGACTGGGGACAGGGAGCCTACGAGCAGTACTTC,CASSDWGQGAYEQYF,TRBD1,TRBV6-5,15,TRBJ2-7,NA
TGTGCCAGCAGCTACCAACAGGGGGCGGGAGAGACCCAGTACTTC,CASSYQQGAGETQYF,TRBD1,TRBV7-2,15,TRBJ2-5,NA
TGTGCCAGCAGCTTAGGGACAGGGGGCCGTGGCTACACCTTC,CASSLGTGGRGYTF,TRBD1,TRBV7-3,14,TRBJ1-2,NA
TGTGCCAGCAGTTACGGGGGCTCGGGTAATTCACCCCTCCACTTT,CASSYGGSGNSPLHF,NA,TRBV6-5,15,TRBJ1-6,NA